The 18 T cell receptor beta chains in this list originate from one sample, sequenced in a study of T cells in Graves' hyperthyroidism and ophthalmopathy. What was amplified from RNA transcripts were TCR beta CDR3 regions. The study used the HTBI primer set for a first-round RT-PCR of the TCR CDR3. TCRdb processed the multiplex PCR reads anew with MiXCR; each CDR3 protein has one entry. The table records under 550,000 distinct CDR3 sequences, about 20% of them present only once. The specimen was blood. These receptors all stem from a man in his forties with Graves' ophthalmopathy.

V usage is TRBV24-1 and J usage is TRBJ2-7, with D uncertain. The V gene's germline CDR1 is KGHDR and CDR2 SFDVKD. The V and J ends lost 0 bases and 4 bases respectively, with 9 bases between them. This CDR3 contains 14 residues. The DNA for the CDR3 is TGTGCCACCAGTGATTTGCTTCGCCAGTACGAGCAGTACTTC. Translation gives CATSDLLRQYEQYF.

CDR3 DNA: TGCGCCAGCAGCCTCGCCGTAAAAGGGCGGGATGGTCGTTATGGCTACACCTTC. Protein sequence: CASSLAVKGRDGRYGYTF. The rearrangement links TRBV5-1 to TRBJ1-2; D unclear. CDR3 size: 18 residues. The germline V and J ends were trimmed by 4 bases and 5 bases, with 27 bases remaining between them. Per the germline V gene, CDR1 is SGHRS and CDR2 is YFSETQ.

The J gene is TRBJ1-1, the V gene TRBV6-2 or TRBV6-3; TRBD1 might be the D (5 bases). In germline, CDR1 is MNHEY, CDR2 SVGEGT. The CDR3 runs to 16 residues. V lost 0 bases, J lost 7 bases, and 18 bases lay in between. This CDR3 is CASSYSRWGGWNEAFF. The CDR3 nucleotides are TGTGCCAGCAGTTACTCCCGATGGGGGGGATGGAATGAAGCTTTCTTT.

The gene calls are TRBV10-3 and TRBJ2-3, with TRBD2 identical over 8 bases. The CDR3 sequence is 16 residues long. With 10 bases clipped from V and 2 bases from J, the junction kept 14 bases outside the gene matches. Germline lookup yields CDR1 ENHRY and CDR2 SYGVKD. CDR3: CATMLGLAGVTDTQYF. The CDR3 bases are TGTGCCACGATGCTCGGGCTAGCGGGCGTCACAGATACGCAGTATTTT.

This sequence joins TRBV3-1 and TRBJ2-5; 7 nucleotides line up with TRBD2. Germline CDR1 is LGHDT and CDR2 is YNNKEL (reference sequence). J gave up 3 bases and V 0 bases, and 7 bases lay outside the gene matches. This CDR3 region has 16 residues. CDR3 protein: CASSQEAARGKETQYF. The CDR3 DNA is TGTGCCAGCAGCCAAGAGGCGGCGCGGGGGAAAGAGACCCAGTACTTC.

The genes are TRBV5-1 and TRBJ2-1; 7 nucleotides line up with TRBD2. The CDR3 runs 15 residues. After removal of 1 base from V and 6 bases from J, the junction contained 7 bases not matched to a gene. Germline assignment: CDR1 SGHRS and CDR2 YFSETQ. CDR3 loop: CASSLWGEGLNEQFF. The CDR3 DNA reads as TGCGCCAGCAGCTTGTGGGGGGAGGGCCTCAATGAGCAGTTCTTC. Variable domain in full (rest from reference TRBV5-1 and TRBJ2-1): KAGVTQTPRYLIKTRGQQVTLSCSPISGHRSVSWYQQTPGQGLQFLFEYFSETQRNKGNFPGRFSGRQFSNSRSEMNVSTLELGDSALYLCASSLWGEGLNEQFFGPGTRLTVL.

This clonotype was seen a handful of times. The chain is built from TRBV2 and TRBJ1-6; possibly TRBD1 for D (6 bases). The CDR3 loop spans 17 amino acids. CDR1 and CDR2 (germline): SNHLY, FYNNEI. V was cut by 6 bases and J by 8 bases, with 23 bases left in between. Written as DNA, the CDR3 is TGTGCCAGCAGCTTTAACAGGGTCCCGAACCCCTATTCACCCCTCCACTTT. Residues: CASSFNRVPNPYSPLHF.

This clonotype occurred many times. The rearrangement uses TRBV28 and TRBJ1-5; D gene uncertain. Trimming stripped 4 bases from V and 3 bases from J, with 13 bases between. CDR3 length: 15 residues. Germline V gene sequence: CDR1 MDHEN, CDR2 SYDVKM. The CDR3 spells CASSSPSGPNQPQHF. The CDR3 DNA reads TGTGCCAGCAGTTCTCCCTCAGGTCCCAATCAGCCCCAGCATTTT. Based on the CDR3 plus reference TRBV28 and TRBJ1-5, the full variable domain is DVKVTQSSRYLVKRTGEKVFLECVQDMDHENMFWYRQDPGLGLRLIYFSYDVKMKEKGDIPEGYSVSREKKERFSLILESASTNQTSMYLCASSSPSGPNQPQHFGDGTRLSIL.

This clonotype has a count of ten or more. In nucleotides, the CDR3 is TGTGCCAGCAATGAGTTCAGCACAGATACGCAGTATTTT. Encoded protein: CASNEFSTDTQYF. The rearrangement links TRBV11-2 to TRBJ2-3; D unresolved. The CDR3 has 13 residues. The V end was cut by 7 bases, the J end by 0 bases, with 8 bases between. CDR1 SGHAT and CDR2 FQNNGV come from the germline V gene. Full variable domain (outside the CDR3, taken from reference TRBV11-2 and TRBJ2-3): EAGVAQSPRYKIIEKRQSVAFWCNPISGHATLYWYQQILGQGPKLLIQFQNNGVVDDSQLPKDRFSAERLKGVDSTLKIQPAKLEDSAVYLCASNEFSTDTQYFGPGTRLTVL.

This clonotype was seen only a few times. Compared with germline, one end of the junction differs, possibly owing to a read error. The chain recombines TRBV5-1 with TRBJ2-1, with TRBD2 matching 10 bases. The germline V gene has CDR1 SGHRS and CDR2 YFSETQ. The CDR3 is made up of 15 amino acids. CDR3 in DNA: TGTGCCAGCAGCTTACGCGGACTAGCGGCGGGACGGCAGTTCTTC. Its protein is CASSLRGLAAGRQFF.

The genes are TRBV5-6 and TRBJ2-1; D is undetermined. V dropped 7 bases and J dropped 6 bases, with 11 bases sitting between them. Germline V gene lookup returns CDR1 SGHDT and CDR2 YYEEEE. The CDR3 runs 12 residues. CDR3 in amino acids: CASGTGVNEQFF. CDR3 bases: TGTGCCAGCGGCACTGGGGTCAATGAGCAGTTCTTC.

This clonotype was detected only a few times. V is TRBV6-1 and J is TRBJ2-3, with 7 bases identical to TRBD2. V lost 0 bases to trimming and J lost 3 bases; unmatched junction nucleotides: 12. The CDR3 contains 18 residues. In germline, CDR1 is MNHNS, CDR2 SASEGT. The CDR3: CASSEAMWEGGATDTQYF. CDR3 DNA: TGTGCCAGCAGTGAAGCCATGTGGGAGGGAGGGGCGACAGATACGCAGTATTTT.

The V call is TRBV7-9, the J call TRBJ1-1; TRBD1 agrees at 7 bases. V gave up 7 bases and J gave up 4 bases; unmatched junction bases: 9. Germline lookup yields CDR1 SEHNR and CDR2 FQNEAQ (reference sequence). CDR3 size: 14 residues. The CDR3 region has the DNA TGTGCCAGCACCTTCTCGGGGACAGCCACTGAAGCTTTCTTT. It specifies CASTFSGTATEAFF.

V is TRBV9 and J is TRBJ2-3, with TRBD2 identical over 9 bases. Germline trimming cut 1 base from V and 3 bases from J; bases unmatched to any gene: 6. The CDR3 loop spans 16 amino acids. Germline V gene sequence: CDR1 SGDLS, CDR2 YYNGEE. The CDR3 DNA reads as TGTGCCAGCAGCGTACTTAGCGGGAGAAGTACAGATACGCAGTATTTT. It codes for CASSVLSGRSTDTQYF.

The sample holds a few counts of this clonotype. The chain combines TRBV10-3 with TRBJ2-5, with 11 bases identical to TRBD2. Per the germline V gene, CDR1 is ENHRY and CDR2 is SYGVKD. V shed 10 bases, J shed 1 base, and the junction held 11 bases outside the gene matches. The CDR3 covers 16 residues. This CDR3 is CATSLLAGATQETQYF. The CDR3 coding sequence is TGTGCCACCTCCTTACTAGCGGGGGCCACCCAAGAGACCCAGTACTTC.

The genes are TRBV12-3 or TRBV12-4 and TRBJ2-3; 10 bases fit TRBD2. V gave up 5 bases and J gave up 3 bases; unmatched junction bases: 8. The CDR3 length is 16 residues. CDR3 amino acids: CASSTSAGGLTDTQYF. The CDR3 DNA follows: TGTGCCAGCAGTACTTCAGCGGGGGGGCTAACAGATACGCAGTATTTT.

V and J are TRBV28 and TRBJ1-5; D gene unclear. CDR1 and CDR2 (germline): MDHEN, SYDVKM. Trimming cost V 4 bases and J 5 bases, with 6 bases left between them. The CDR3 loop spans 12 amino acids. CDR3 loop: CASSSIHQPQHF. DNA for the CDR3: TGTGCCAGCAGTTCAATTCATCAGCCCCAGCATTTT.

This clonotype was seen many times. The rearrangement links TRBV7-3 to TRBJ2-7; D is undetermined. Per germline, CDR1 SGHTA and CDR2 FQGTGA. CDR3 length: 13 residues. V was shortened by 5 bases and J by 7 bases, with 15 bases between the two germline ends. CDR3 nucleotide sequence: TGTGCCAGCAGCCTAAAACCCAGTTGGGAGCAGTACTTC. This translates into CASSLKPSWEQYF.